These 7 T cell receptor beta chains came from one sample sequenced in a study of vaccination and CD4 T cells after COVID-19. The Oncomine TCR Beta short-read assay sequenced DNA from cultured CD4+ T cells. TCRdb independently ran MiXCR on the PCR reads; one entry per CDR3 protein. The sample shows some 9,000 distinct CDR3 sequences, more than 45% of them seen only once. These receptors lack a known antigen. Noted treatment: roughly 11-day PBMC culture with coronavirus spike peptide pools or control peptides (ViraFEST assay). Sequenced: CD4+ T cells from blood, cultured in vitro. Every receptor here comes from a human donor who had recovered from COVID-19.

This clonotype was counted only a few times. The rearrangement joins TRBV6-5 to TRBJ1-6; D is undetermined. Germline loops: CDR1 MNHEY, CDR2 SVGAGI. V shed 4 bases and J shed 7 bases, with 11 bases lying between them. CDR3 size: 14 residues. This chain's CDR3 is CASSSDGSNSPLHF. The CDR3 coding sequence is TGTGCCAGCAGTTCGGACGGTAGCAATTCACCCCTCCACTTT.

Turning to this clonotype: Because it lacks the conserved phenylalanine or tryptophan at the end, this CDR3 is likely a read error. V usage is TRBV19 and J usage is TRBJ1-5; TRBD1 matches at 7 bases. This CDR3 has 15 residues. The trim removed 7 bases at V and 5 bases at J, leaving 11 bases unmatched. CDR1 and CDR2 from the germline V gene are LNHDA and SQIVND (reference sequence). The CDR3 protein is CASKKGTDPHQPQHS. For the CDR3, the DNA is TGTGCCAGTAAGAAAGGGACAGACCCCCATCAGCCCCAGCATTCT.

This rearrangement joins TRBV29-1 to TRBJ1-2, with D hard to call. Germline V gene lookup returns CDR1 SQVTM and CDR2 ANQGSEA. V was clipped by 7 bases and J by 2 bases, with 8 bases between them. The CDR3 covers 11 residues. The CDR3 sequence: CSAQANYGYTF. The CDR3 bases are TGCAGCGCCCAGGCAAACTATGGCTACACCTTC.

The V gene is TRBV28, the J gene TRBJ2-3; D perhaps matches TRBD2 (5 bases). CDR3 length equals 12 residues. From germline, CDR1 is MDHEN and CDR2 SYDVKM. Trimming stripped 10 bases from V and 1 base from J, with 9 bases between. The CDR3: CAIHGGTDTQYF. The CDR3 coding sequence is TGTGCCATCCACGGGGGCACAGATACGCAGTATTTT.

The chain combines TRBV7-8 with TRBJ2-3; 9 nucleotides agree with TRBD2. The germline V gene has CDR1 SGHVS and CDR2 FQNEAQ. This CDR3 is 15 amino acids long. Trimming at V came to 7 bases and at J to 5 bases, leaving 10 bases not matched to a gene. The CDR3 sequence: CASNPGGGAGDTQYF. The CDR3 nucleotides read TGTGCCAGCAACCCCGGCGGGGGGGCCGGAGATACGCAGTATTTT. Looking up the rest from reference TRBV7-8 and TRBJ2-3 gives the full variable domain: GAGVSQSPRYKVAKRGQDVALRCDPISGHVSLFWYQQALGQGPEFLTYFQNEAQLDKSGLPSDRFFAERPEGSVSTLKIQRTQQEDSAVYLCASNPGGGAGDTQYFGPGTRLTVL.

The chain combines TRBV30 with TRBJ1-1; no firm D call. The CDR3 runs to 12 residues. In germline, CDR1 is GTSNPN, CDR2 SVGIG (reference sequence). Trimming shortened V by 2 bases and J by 5 bases, and 9 bases separated the two germline ends. The CDR3 is CAWSPKATEAFF. The CDR3 DNA reads as TGTGCCTGGAGTCCGAAGGCTACTGAAGCTTTCTTT. The full variable domain, in which reference TRBV30 and TRBJ1-1 provide the parts outside the CDR3, is SQTIHQWPATLVQPVGSPLSLECTVEGTSNPNLYWYRQAAGRGLQLLFYSVGIGQISSEVPQNLSASRPQDRQFILSSKKLLLSDSGFYLCAWSPKATEAFFGQGTRLTVV.

The chain combines TRBV7-2 with TRBJ2-7; TRBD2 aligns across 7 bases. The germline V gene has CDR1 SGHTA and CDR2 FQGNSA. The junction had 6 bases not matched to a gene; V was cut back by 5 bases and J by 2 bases. The CDR3 contains 14 residues. The CDR3 loop is CASSIQAGPYEQYF. CDR3 bases: TGTGCCAGCAGCATCCAAGCGGGACCCTACGAGCAGTACTTC.